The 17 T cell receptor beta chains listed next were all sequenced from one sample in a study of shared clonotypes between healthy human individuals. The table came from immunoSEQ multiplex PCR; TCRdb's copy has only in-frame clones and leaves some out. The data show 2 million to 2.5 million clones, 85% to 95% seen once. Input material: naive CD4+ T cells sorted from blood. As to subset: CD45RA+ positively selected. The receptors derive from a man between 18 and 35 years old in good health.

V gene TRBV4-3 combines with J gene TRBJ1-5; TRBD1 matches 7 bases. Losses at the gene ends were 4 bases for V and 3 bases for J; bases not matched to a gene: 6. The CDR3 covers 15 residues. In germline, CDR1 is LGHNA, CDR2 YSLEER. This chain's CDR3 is CASSPRQGVNQPQHF. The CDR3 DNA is TGCGCCAGCAGCCCCCGTCAGGGGGTCAATCAGCCCCAGCATTTT.

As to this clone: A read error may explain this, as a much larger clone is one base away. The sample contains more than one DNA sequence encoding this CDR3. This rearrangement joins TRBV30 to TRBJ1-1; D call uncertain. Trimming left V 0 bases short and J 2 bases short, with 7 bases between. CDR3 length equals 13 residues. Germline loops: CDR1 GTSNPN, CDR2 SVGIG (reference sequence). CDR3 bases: TGTGCCTGGAGTGTAAGAGGCAACACTGAAGCTTTCTTT. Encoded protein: CAWSVRGNTEAFF. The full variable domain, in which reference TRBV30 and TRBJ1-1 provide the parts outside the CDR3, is SQTIHQWPATLVQPVGSPLSLECTVEGTSNPNLYWYRQAAGRGLQLLFYSVGIGQISSEVPQNLSASRPQDRQFILSSKKLLLSDSGFYLCAWSVRGNTEAFFGQGTRLTVV.

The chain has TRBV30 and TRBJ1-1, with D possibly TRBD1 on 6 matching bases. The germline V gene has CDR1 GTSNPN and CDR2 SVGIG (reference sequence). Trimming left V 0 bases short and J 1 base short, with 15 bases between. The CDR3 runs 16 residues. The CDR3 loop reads CAWSVQDGGGNTEAFF. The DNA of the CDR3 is TGTGCCTGGAGTGTACAGGACGGGGGCGGGAACACTGAAGCTTTCTTT.

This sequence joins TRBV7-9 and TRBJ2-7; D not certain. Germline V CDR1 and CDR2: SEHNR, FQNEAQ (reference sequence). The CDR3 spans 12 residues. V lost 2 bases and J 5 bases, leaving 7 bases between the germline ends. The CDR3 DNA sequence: TGTGCCAGCAGCTTACACGAGGACGAGCAGTACTTC. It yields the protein CASSLHEDEQYF.

CDR3 sequence (DNA): TGTGCCAGCAGTTACTCGGTAAGGGTGGGCGATGAGCAGTTCTTC. Protein: CASSYSVRVGDEQFF. The chain couples TRBV6-6 to TRBJ2-1, with D hard to call. Germline V gene lookup returns CDR1 MNHNY and CDR2 SVGAGI (reference sequence). Deletions cut 0 bases from V and 8 bases from J, with 14 bases between. The CDR3 sequence is 15 residues long.

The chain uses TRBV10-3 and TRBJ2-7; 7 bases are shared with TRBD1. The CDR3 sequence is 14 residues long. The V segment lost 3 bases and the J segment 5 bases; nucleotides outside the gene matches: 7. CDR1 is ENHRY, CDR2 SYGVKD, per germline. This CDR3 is CAISEGVQGNEQYF. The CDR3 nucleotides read TGTGCCATCAGTGAAGGGGTACAGGGGAACGAGCAGTACTTC.

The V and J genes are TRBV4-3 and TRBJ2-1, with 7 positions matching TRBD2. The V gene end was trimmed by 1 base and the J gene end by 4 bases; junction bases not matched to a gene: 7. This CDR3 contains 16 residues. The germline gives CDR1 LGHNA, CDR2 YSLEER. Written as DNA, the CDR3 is TGCGCCAGCAGCCAAGCCCCCGGCGGGGGATACAATGAGCAGTTCTTC. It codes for CASSQAPGGGYNEQFF.

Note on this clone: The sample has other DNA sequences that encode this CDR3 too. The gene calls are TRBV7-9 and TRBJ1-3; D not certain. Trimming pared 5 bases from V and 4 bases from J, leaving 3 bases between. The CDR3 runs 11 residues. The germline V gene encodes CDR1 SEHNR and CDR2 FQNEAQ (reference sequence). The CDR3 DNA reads TGTGCCAGCAGCCCAGGAAACACCATATATTTT. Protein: CASSPGNTIYF.

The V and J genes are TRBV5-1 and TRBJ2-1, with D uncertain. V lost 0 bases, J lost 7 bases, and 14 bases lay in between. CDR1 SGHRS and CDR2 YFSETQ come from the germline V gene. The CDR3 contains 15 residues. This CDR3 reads CASSLVPGPDNEQFF. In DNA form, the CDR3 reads TGCGCCAGCAGCTTGGTGCCAGGACCGGATAATGAGCAGTTCTTC.

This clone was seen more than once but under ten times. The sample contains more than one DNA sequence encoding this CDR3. The CDR3 loop reads CASSLRDTQYF. The CDR3 bases are TGTGCCAGCAGTTTACGAGATACGCAGTATTTT. The rearrangement links TRBV27 to TRBJ2-3; the D is unclear. The CDR3 consists of 11 residues. V lost 2 bases to trimming and J lost 5 bases, with 2 bases between them. The germline CDR1 and CDR2 sequences are MNHEY and SMNVEV (reference sequence).

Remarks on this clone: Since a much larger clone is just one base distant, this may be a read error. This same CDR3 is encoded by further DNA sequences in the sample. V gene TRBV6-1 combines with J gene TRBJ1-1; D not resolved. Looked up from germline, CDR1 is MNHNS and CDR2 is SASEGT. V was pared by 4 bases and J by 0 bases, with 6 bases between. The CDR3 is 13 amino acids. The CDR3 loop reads CASSVQVNTEAFF. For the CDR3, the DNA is TGTGCCAGCAGTGTGCAGGTGAACACTGAAGCTTTCTTT.

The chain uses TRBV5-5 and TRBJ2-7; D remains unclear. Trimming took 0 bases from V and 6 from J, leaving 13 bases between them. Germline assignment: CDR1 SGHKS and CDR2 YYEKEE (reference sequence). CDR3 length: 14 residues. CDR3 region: CASSLGIGSAEQYF. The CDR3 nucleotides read TGTGCCAGCAGCTTGGGAATAGGGTCTGCCGAGCAGTACTTC.

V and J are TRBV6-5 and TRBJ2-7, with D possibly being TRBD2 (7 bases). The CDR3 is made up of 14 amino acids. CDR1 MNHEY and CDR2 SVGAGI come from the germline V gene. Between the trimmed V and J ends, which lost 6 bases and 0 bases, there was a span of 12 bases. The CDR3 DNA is TGTGCCAGCAGACGAGGGGGGGGCTCCTACGAGCAGTACTTC. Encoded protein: CASRRGGGSYEQYF.

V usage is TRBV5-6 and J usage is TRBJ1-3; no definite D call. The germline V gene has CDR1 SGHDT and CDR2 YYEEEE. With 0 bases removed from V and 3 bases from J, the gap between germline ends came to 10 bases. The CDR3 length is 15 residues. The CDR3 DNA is TGTGCCAGCAGCTTGGACAGTCTAGGTGGAAACACCATATATTTT. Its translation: CASSLDSLGGNTIYF.

CDR3 amino acids: CASSEAWGVNSPLHF. CDR3 DNA: TGTGCCAGCAGTGAAGCCTGGGGGGTTAATTCACCCCTCCACTTT. The chain carries TRBV6-1 and TRBJ1-6; tentative D call: TRBD1 (5 bases). Trimming took 0 bases from V and 6 from J, leaving 9 bases between them. CDR3 length equals 15 residues. Per the germline V gene, CDR1 is MNHNS and CDR2 is SASEGT.

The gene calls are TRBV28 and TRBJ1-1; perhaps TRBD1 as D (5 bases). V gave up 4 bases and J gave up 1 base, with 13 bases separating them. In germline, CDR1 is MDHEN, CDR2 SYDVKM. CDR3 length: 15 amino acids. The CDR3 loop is CASSSMGGANTEAFF. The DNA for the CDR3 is TGTGCCAGCAGTTCCATGGGGGGTGCGAACACTGAAGCTTTCTTT.

CDR3 sequence: CASSVTTGGRETQYF. In nucleotides, the CDR3 is TGTGCCAGCAGCGTAACAACAGGGGGCCGTGAGACCCAGTACTTC. This chain uses TRBV7-6 with TRBJ2-5; 9 bases map to TRBD1. Losses at the gene ends were 5 bases for V and 5 bases for J; bases not matched to a gene: 9. CDR3 length: 15 amino acids. Germline CDR1 and CDR2: SGHVS and FNYEAQ.